This entry lists 4 T cell receptor beta chains sequenced from one sample in a study of T-cell reconstitution after alpha-beta-depleted transplantation in children. Study observations and caveats: T-cell counts and diversity at one year post-transplant came mainly from newly produced T cells.

Preparing the TCRbeta library involved the use of unique molecular identifiers. TCRdb redid the calling of the PCR reads with MiXCR, one entry per CDR3 protein. The repertoire holds about 290,000 distinct CDR3 sequences, with just over 7.5% as singletons. Their recognized antigens are unknown. The material was peripheral blood, obtained 360 days after TCRalphabeta/CD19-depleted stem cell transplant. These receptors were taken from a female patient aged 2-10 years who had a stem cell transplant for Fanconi anemia, so the T cells may come from the graft donor.

The sample holds many counts of this clonotype. The rearrangement links TRBV2 to TRBJ2-7, with D hard to call. This CDR3 comprises 12 residues. In germline, CDR1 is SNHLY, CDR2 FYNNEI. V was shortened by 10 bases and J by 6 bases, with 16 bases between the two germline ends. The CDR3 DNA reads TGTGCCACCGAAGGACCGGGTTTCGAGCAGTACTTC. Translation gives CATEGPGFEQYF.

This clonotype has ten or more counts. The genes are TRBV20-1 and TRBJ2-3; the match to TRBD1 covers 9 bases. Per the germline V gene, CDR1 is DFQATT and CDR2 is SNEGSKA (reference sequence). The CDR3 length is 14 residues. The CDR3 bases are TGCAGCTCCTGGGGACAGGGTTGGACAGATACGCAGTATTTT. It yields the protein CSSWGQGWTDTQYF.

This clonotype was detected ten times or more. V usage is TRBV7-8 and J usage is TRBJ1-6; D gene unclear. CDR3 length equals 13 residues. V was pared by 5 bases and J by 9 bases, with 11 bases between. CDR1 is SGHVS and CDR2 is FQNEAQ in the germline V gene. CDR3 DNA: TGTGCCAGCAGCCCCCTGATGGGTTCACCCCTCCACTTT. Translating it yields CASSPLMGSPLHF.

This clonotype occurred many times. The V call is TRBV12-3 or TRBV12-4, the J call TRBJ1-1; the D is unclear. Deletions cut 5 bases from V and 0 bases from J, with 10 bases between. CDR3 length: 14 amino acids. Here the CDR3 DNA reads TGTGCCAGCAGTGCGCACATTCTGAACACTGAAGCTTTCTTT. As protein: CASSAHILNTEAFF.